The T cell receptor (beta chain) described here comes from a study of early stage breast cancer tumors (dated 2017 in TCRdb). The study in broad terms: Of the approximately 15 invasive breast tumors, about a dozen were found to be estrogen receptor-positive, progesterone receptor-positive and HER2-negative. About 65% of the 12 ER+/PR+/HER2- tumors were invasive ductal carcinomas, while the other four were invasive lobular carcinomas. On average, each sample had roughly 9.7-fold read coverage. A total of 2 million to 3 million templates, representing approximately 1,100,000 unique clonotypes, were detected across all samples. General study outcomes and caveats: Repertoires from blood and normal breast were more alike than repertoires from blood and tumor, and in about 90% of the 16 patients, comparing each tissue with blood separated tumor from normal. Compared with adjacent normal breast tissue, tumors had higher clonality and roughly 2.5-fold greater T cell density. Enriched TCRB sequences shared across patients were found to be mostly commonly generated sequences that were unlikely to play an important role in the tumor microenvironment. Sequencing bulk genomic DNA from unsorted cells could not capture chain pairing or functional markers like CD4, CD8 and FOXP3. Analysis by tumor subtype was prevented by the small cohort size.

Every sample was amplified as two independent genomic DNA replicates, using approximately 0.5 ug for blood and about 1.6 ug for tumor or normal breast. Following the manufacturer's instructions, the ImmunoSeq Intro kit was used to carry out TCRB sequencing on genomic DNA. Multiplex PCR ran around 29 cycles with proprietary primers and spike-in control sequences for absolute quantification. Single-end 150-bp reads were used to sequence an 87-bp fragment spanning the CDR3 plus the flanking V and J genes. Seven samples, with two replicates for each sample, were multiplexed per lane of an Illumina MiSeq using version 3.0 chemistry. On the authors' methods: The vendor's proprietary pipeline processed the raw data and merged both replicates into a single result for each sample. A clonotype was defined as productive rearrangements that share the same V-gene family, CDR3 amino acid sequence and J-gene segment. Clonality was calculated as 1 minus the normalized Shannon entropy (Pielou evenness) of TCRB abundances. T cell density was estimated as total templates divided by the number of input cells, with the number of input cells inferred from the DNA input amount. Recon, run with its default parameters, was used to estimate overall repertoire diversity and clonality. A clonotype counted as tumor-enriched if its abundance in tumor exceeded 0.1% and was at least 32-fold higher than its abundance in normal breast. Drawn from immuneACCESS, this table holds only the in-frame rearrangements with V and J called that TCRdb kept. Clones are partly lost; checked studies trace under half to an unresolved V gene and leave the rest unexplained. Clonal size and the V and J genes are those of that table, whereas D and trimming came from the DNA. The sample has about 5,000 clones on record, over 60% of them singletons. In total, the top ten clones hold roughly 18% of the sample.

About 20-50 mg of tumor tissue was diced, and more than 3 ug of DNA was typically obtained. The study profiled bulk TCR beta-chain repertoires in matched peripheral blood, tumor and adjacent normal breast tissue taken from approximately 15 patients with early-stage breast cancer. Following resection, visually identified tumor tissue was excised and transferred into prechilled RNAlater. Tumor tissue (20-50 mg) was diced and then homogenized with a TissueLyser II in RLTplus buffer containing beta-mercaptoethanol and antifoaming agent. The Qiagen AllPrep DNA/RNA Mini kit was used to extract genomic DNA. Details on this clone: The antigen it recognizes is unknown. No much larger clone exists at a distance of one base, and base qualities are not known.

V is clipped by 1 base and J by 0 bases, and the sequence between their germline boundaries is 22 bases long. CDR1 is given as SGDLS and CDR2 as YYNGEE, both from the germline V gene. From cysteine to phenylalanine, the CDR3 is 19 amino acids long. Only the CDR3 DNA stays, 57 bases, in frame from base 1. Recombination joined TRBV9 with TRBJ1-2; the D gene cannot be named for sure. The sequence was obtained from a person aged 45 to 59 with breast cancer. What was sequenced was breast tumor tissue. The nucleotide sequence is given as TGTGCCAGCAGCGTACGGTTAGAAGGCCCTAACTTAGCTAACTATGGCTACACCTTC. Its protein is CASSVRLEGPNLANYGYTF.